The present T cell receptor (beta chain) was sequenced within a study of cytomegalovirus exposure and HLA in healthy donors. Regarding the study as a whole: Usually a TCR sequence was rare, but some public TCRs were found in many donors. Previously analyzed data showed that most TCR beta V segments were productive at a frequency of about 87% or about 30%. Reportedly, TCR beta sequences accurately predicted HLA-A and HLA-B alleles in most subjects.

PCR used 60 Vbeta primers and 13 Jbeta primers. Original methodology: In a later analysis, about 12 million of tens of millions of unique beta chains occurred in at least two donors. Repertoires were generated with immunoSEQ multiplex PCR, while TCRdb's copy carries only in-frame clones and drops some. The D gene and trimming were derived from the DNA, and the V and J assignments and clone size from that table. Among about 90,000 clones, around three quarters were seen once, and the ten largest hold 0.57%. Unmatched junction bases numbered 5, after V lost 0 bases and J lost 5 bases. Germline values: CDR1 SGHRS, CDR2 YFSETQ. This CDR3 comprises 15 residues. Note on this clone: As yet, its antigen is unknown.

The chain recombines TRBV5-1 with TRBJ1-5; 7 positions agree with TRBD1. This receptor was taken from a man aged 30 to 39 in good health and CMV-seronegative. The material sequenced was PBMCs. The CDR3 sequence is CASSLEGADYQPQHF. In DNA, the CDR3 is TGCGCCAGCAGCTTGGAGGGGGCGGATTATCAGCCCCAGCATTTT.